Shown below are 8 T cell receptor beta chains from a single sample sequenced in a study of siplizumab effects on memory and regulatory T cells. Using immunoSEQ multiplex PCR, the repertoire was profiled, and TCRdb retains in-frame clones only, with some absent. The sample carries tens of thousands of clones, roughly 90% recorded once. The specimen sequenced was naive CD8+ T cells sorted from blood. The origin of the receptors is a human donor in good health.

The count of this clone is one. This chain links TRBV6-5 with TRBJ2-3; 8 bases are a match to TRBD1. J lost 3 bases, V lost 9 bases, and 11 bases had no gene match. Germline V CDR1 and CDR2: MNHEY, SVGAGI. This CDR3 has 15 amino acids. The CDR3 DNA reads as TGTGCCAGTTCTCATCCCCGGACAGGGACAGATACGCAGTATTTT. Translation: CASSHPRTGTDTQYF.

V gene TRBV6-4 combines with J gene TRBJ1-1, with a weak D call TRBD1 (5 bases). CDR1 is MRHNA, CDR2 SNTAGT, per germline. Trimming stripped 2 bases from V and 4 bases from J, with 8 bases between. This CDR3 is 13 amino acids long. The CDR3 DNA sequence: TGTGCCAGCAGTGACCCGGGGCTCACTGAAGCTTTCTTT. Protein: CASSDPGLTEAFF.

V is TRBV19 and J is TRBJ1-1; D is undetermined. Per the germline V gene, CDR1 is LNHDA and CDR2 is SQIVND (reference sequence). CDR3 length equals 14 residues. V lost 5 bases and J lost 3, with 13 bases in between. The CDR3 loop reads CASSSWVSDTEAFF. Written as DNA, the CDR3 is TGTGCCAGTAGTTCTTGGGTTTCGGACACTGAAGCTTTCTTT. Full variable domain (remainder filled in from reference TRBV19 and TRBJ1-1): DGGITQSPKYLFRKEGQNVTLSCEQNLNHDAMYWYRQDPGQGLRLIYYSQIVNDFQKGDIAEGYSVSREKKESFPLTVTSAQKNPTAFYLCASSSWVSDTEAFFGQGTRLTVV.

V is TRBV10-2 and J is TRBJ2-1; 15 nucleotides match TRBD2. The V gene's germline CDR1 is WSHSY and CDR2 SAAADI. With 7 bases clipped from V and 0 bases from J, the junction kept 7 bases outside the gene matches. The CDR3 contains 18 residues. The CDR3 sequence is CASTGTSGRYSSYNEQFF. CDR3 DNA sequence: TGCGCCAGCACCGGGACTAGCGGGAGGTATAGCTCCTACAATGAGCAGTTCTTC.

CDR3 residues: CASSPGTVEAFF. The CDR3, as DNA: TGTGCCAGCAGTCCAGGGACAGTTGAAGCTTTCTTT. The J gene is TRBJ1-1, the V gene TRBV7-8; 7 nucleotides agree with TRBD1. The junction had 5 bases not matched to a gene; V was cut back by 6 bases and J by 7 bases. This CDR3 has 12 amino acids. Germline CDR1 SGHVS, CDR2 FQNEAQ.

V and J are TRBV5-1 and TRBJ2-1; 8 bases are a match to TRBD1. V trimming: 4 bases; J trimming: 5 bases; junction bases outside the gene matches: 5. CDR3 size: 14 residues. In germline, CDR1 is SGHRS, CDR2 YFSETQ. The CDR3 here is CASSPGQGNNEQFF. The CDR3, as DNA: TGCGCCAGCAGCCCTGGACAGGGAAACAATGAGCAGTTCTTC.

The chain recombines TRBV5-1 with TRBJ1-5; 8 bases are a match to TRBD1. The CDR3 has 14 residues. Germline V gene lookup returns CDR1 SGHRS and CDR2 YFSETQ. Germline trimming cut 3 bases from V and 6 bases from J; bases unmatched to any gene: 5. CDR3 DNA: TGCGCCAGCAGCTCCACAGGGGGAGGTCAGCCCCAGCATTTT. Its translation: CASSSTGGGQPQHF.

The chain links TRBV20-1 to TRBJ2-2; D gene ambiguous. The CDR3 is 10 residues long. Trimming took 5 bases from V and 5 from J, leaving 3 bases between them. Germline CDR1 is DFQATT and CDR2 is SNEGSKA (reference sequence). CDR3 DNA: TGCAGTGCTGGGACCGGGGAGCTGTTTTTT. This gives the protein CSAGTGELFF.